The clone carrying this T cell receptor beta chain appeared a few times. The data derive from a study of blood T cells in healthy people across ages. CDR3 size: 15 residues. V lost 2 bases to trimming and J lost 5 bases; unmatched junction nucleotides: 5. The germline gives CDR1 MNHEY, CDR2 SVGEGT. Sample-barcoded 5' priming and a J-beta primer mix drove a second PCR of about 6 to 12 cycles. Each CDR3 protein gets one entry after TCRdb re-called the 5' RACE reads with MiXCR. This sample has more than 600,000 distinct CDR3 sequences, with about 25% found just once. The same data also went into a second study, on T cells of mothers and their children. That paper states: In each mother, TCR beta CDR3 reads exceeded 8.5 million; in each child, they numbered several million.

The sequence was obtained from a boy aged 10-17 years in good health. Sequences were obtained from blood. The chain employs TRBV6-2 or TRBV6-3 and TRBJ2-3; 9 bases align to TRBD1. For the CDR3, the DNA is TGTGCCAGCAGTTACCGGGACAGGGAGAAAGATACGCAGTATTTT. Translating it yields CASSYRDREKDTQYF.